This entry describes one T cell receptor beta chain. What antigen it recognizes has not been identified. The input lacks base qualities; no much larger clone sits a single base away. The data were obtained in a study of blood T cell repertoires in COVID-19 (dated by TCRdb to about 2020). About the study as a whole: The collaborator samples originated in the United States, Italy and Spain and spanned the acute and convalescent phases of COVID-19. The prospective study material was composed of cDNA or gDNA derived from T cells, B-cell-depleted T cells, or PBMCs. Subjects who had been exposed to COVID-19, were actively infected with it, or had recovered from it provided the deeply sampled blood TCRbeta repertoires that made up the dataset. The repertoires were made available in a free public database intended to serve as a resource for research on the immune response to SARS-CoV-2. Samples came from the ongoing ImmuneRACE study (first 160 participants) plus 1,254 subjects from 6 global collaborators. A de-identified subject ID, COVID-19 status, age in years and sex were almost always included in the sample metadata. HLA class I and class II types, where available, came from metadata supplied by the sample provider rather than from assay-based typing.

For CDR1 and CDR2, the germline V gene lists MDHEN and SYDVKM. Cut back by 9 bases and 6 bases, the V and J ends lie 24 bases apart. There are 16 amino acids in the CDR3, from cysteine to phenylalanine inclusive. Only the CDR3 portion is preserved as DNA: 48 bases, with reading frame beginning at the first base. General study outcomes and caveats: How much clinical and demographic metadata was included differed by source and by participant, and the metadata was provided uncurated.

The immunoSEQ Assay, a bias-controlled multiplex PCR, was used to amplify TCRbeta CDR3 regions from genomic DNA. The original methods were these. The number of nucleated cells in each sample was estimated from the amplification of reference gene primers within the assay. Sequence reads were collapsed and filtered to measure the absolute abundance of every unique TCRbeta CDR3 rearrangement. For each sample, productive Simpson clonality was calculated by taking the square root of Simpson's diversity index across productive rearrangements. TCRdb stores this immuneACCESS table with in-frame sequences only. Part of the clones is absent; in the studies checked, under half of the shortfall reflects unresolved V genes, and no reason is known for the rest. D and trimming come from the DNA, and the V and J calls and clone size come from that table. This sample gives 390,000 or so clones in total; around 90% of them show up just once. The top ten clonotypes cover 6.5% of the sample.

The collaborating institutions used their own protocols to collect whole blood in K2EDTA tubes. For TCRbeta analysis, collaborators shipped samples in one of three forms: frozen whole blood, isolated PBMCs, or DNA extracted from either of those sample types. The specimen sequenced was peripheral blood. The V and J segments used are TRBV28 and TRBJ1-5; the D segment could be TRBD1, given 6 matching bases. The sequence was obtained from a man between 18 and 29 years old with active or convalescent COVID-19. The nucleotide sequence reads TGTGCCAGTAGGGGGTATGGGCAGGGAGTCGTTCAGCCCCAGCATTTT. Translated, it reads CASRGYGQGVVQPQHF.